The next 18 T cell receptor beta chains were all read from a single sample in a study of cytotoxic CD8 clonotypes in ibrutinib-treated CLL. The assay was immunoSEQ multiplex PCR, and TCRdb's table has in-frame clones only and misses some. Among tens of thousands of clones listed, around 60% were seen once. The sample in question was PBMCs, obtained after 12 months of ibrutinib treatment. All receptors derive from a human donor with chronic lymphocytic leukemia.

The chain employs TRBV27 and TRBJ1-6; no definite D call. The CDR3 totals 18 residues. CDR1 MNHEY and CDR2 SMNVEV come from the germline V gene (reference sequence). Between the trimmed V and J ends, which lost 6 bases and 0 bases, there was a span of 18 bases. The CDR3, as DNA: TGTGCCAGCAGGGATGGCAGCCCAAAGAGCTCCTATAATTCACCCCTCCACTTT. Translating gives CASRDGSPKSSYNSPLHF.

As regards this clone: This clone may be a read error of a much larger clone one base away. The V call is TRBV25-1, the J call TRBJ1-3; no firm D call. The germline V and J ends were trimmed by 5 bases and 4 bases, with 3 bases remaining between them. In germline, CDR1 is MGHDK, CDR2 SYGVNS. The CDR3 totals 11 residues. The CDR3 reads CASSPGNTIYF. CDR3 nucleotide sequence: TGTGCCAGCAGTCCCGGAAACACCATATATTTT.

This clone was counted between two and nine times. This chain joins TRBV6-5 and TRBJ1-6, with TRBD1 matching over 8 bases. V lost 6 bases, J lost 8 bases, and 6 bases stayed unmatched. Germline CDR1 MNHEY, CDR2 SVGAGI. The CDR3 length is 14 residues. The DNA of the CDR3 is TGTGCCAGCAGGACGGGACAGGTCTATTCACCCCTCCACTTT. Protein product: CASRTGQVYSPLHF.

This clone was recorded once. A much larger clone sits a single nucleotide away, making a read error possible. The V call is TRBV9, the J call TRBJ2-3, with 10 nucleotides matching TRBD2. With V trimmed by 0 bases and J by 3 bases, 1 base remained unmatched. The V gene's germline CDR1 is SGDLS and CDR2 YYNGEE. The CDR3 is 15 amino acids. The CDR3 loop reads CASSVDSGRTDTQYF. The DNA of the CDR3 is TGTGCCAGCAGCGTAGATAGCGGGAGGACAGATACGCAGTATTTT. The full variable domain, its missing parts supplied by reference TRBV9 and TRBJ2-3, is DSGVTQTPKHLITATGQRVTLRCSPRSGDLSVYWYQQSLDQGLQFLIQYYNGEERAKGNILERFSAQQFPDLHSELNLSSLELGDSALYFCASSVDSGRTDTQYFGPGTRLTVL.

The table lists this clone with many counts. The chain combines TRBV19 with TRBJ1-1; D is possibly TRBD1 (5 bases). Germline V CDR1 and CDR2: LNHDA, SQIVND (reference sequence). Trimming stripped 9 bases from V and 2 bases from J, with 13 bases between. This CDR3 is 13 amino acids long. In DNA, the CDR3 is TGTGCCAGCCAACGGGGGTCCAACACTGAAGCTTTCTTT. This sequence encodes CASQRGSNTEAFF.

This clone was seen many times. The chain combines TRBV2 with TRBJ2-1, with 8 bases identical to TRBD2. The germline CDR1 and CDR2 sequences are SNHLY and FYNNEI. The CDR3 sequence is 13 residues long. V shed 6 bases, J shed 6 bases, and the junction held 4 bases outside the gene matches. The CDR3 reads CASSATSGNEQFF. As DNA, the CDR3 is TGTGCCAGCAGCGCAACTAGCGGCAATGAGCAGTTCTTC.

This clone was recorded only once. The V gene is TRBV9, the J gene TRBJ1-1, with TRBD1 matching 7 bases. Germline lookup yields CDR1 SGDLS and CDR2 YYNGEE. After removal of 0 bases from V and 1 base from J, the junction contained 9 bases not matched to a gene. The CDR3 runs to 17 residues. CDR3 residues: CASSVGAPGGRNTEAFF. For the CDR3, the DNA is TGTGCCAGCAGCGTAGGGGCCCCAGGGGGAAGGAACACTGAAGCTTTCTTT.

In this sample, this clone turned up a few times. The chain employs TRBV7-8 and TRBJ1-5, with TRBD1 identical over 9 bases. This CDR3 comprises 18 residues. Trimming at V came to 5 bases and at J to 0 bases, leaving 11 bases not matched to a gene. The germline CDR1 and CDR2 sequences are SGHVS and FQNEAQ. CDR3 in DNA: TGTGCCAGCAGCCGAACAGGGGGCTTAGGTTATAGCAATCAGCCCCAGCATTTT. This translates into CASSRTGGLGYSNQPQHF. Supplemented by reference TRBV7-8 and TRBJ1-5, the full variable domain reads GAGVSQSPRYKVAKRGQDVALRCDPISGHVSLFWYQQALGQGPEFLTYFQNEAQLDKSGLPSDRFFAERPEGSVSTLKIQRTQQEDSAVYLCASSRTGGLGYSNQPQHFGDGTRLSIL.

The chain links TRBV20-1 to TRBJ2-7, with D possibly TRBD1 on 5 matching bases. Per germline, CDR1 DFQATT and CDR2 SNEGSKA (reference sequence). Trimming shortened V by 5 bases and J by 5 bases, and 10 bases separated the two germline ends. This CDR3 spans 11 amino acids. The CDR3 protein is CSAVQDHEQYV. The CDR3 region has the DNA TGCAGTGCTGTACAGGACCACGAGCAGTACGTC.

This sequence joins TRBV18 and TRBJ2-3; D is unresolved. Trimming took 0 bases from V and 2 from J, leaving 3 bases between them. This CDR3 has 13 residues. Germline V lookup: CDR1 KGHSH, CDR2 LQKENI. CDR3 sequence reads: CASSPPVTDTQYF. DNA for the CDR3: TGTGCCAGCTCACCACCAGTCACAGATACGCAGTATTTT.

The chain links TRBV5-4 to TRBJ2-1, with 8 bases identical to TRBD1. Germline-derived CDR1 and CDR2 are SGHNT and YYREEE (reference sequence). The J segment lost 4 bases and the V segment lost 4 bases, leaving 13 bases of the junction unmatched. CDR3 size: 17 residues. The CDR3 DNA reads TGTGCCAGCAGCCCGACCCCGGGACAGGTTACTTACAATGAGCAGTTCTTC. Translating gives CASSPTPGQVTYNEQFF.

The chain combines TRBV6-4 with TRBJ2-1; tentative D call: TRBD2 (7 bases). Trimming removed 4 bases from V and 7 bases from J, with 14 bases in between. The germline gives CDR1 MRHNA, CDR2 SNTAGT. The length of the CDR3 is 14 residues. In DNA form, the CDR3 reads TGTGCCAGCAGTGGTGGGGGGGGCCTAAATGAGCAGTTCTTC. It codes for CASSGGGGLNEQFF.

This chain uses TRBV19 with TRBJ2-3; 8 bases agree with TRBD1. CDR3 length: 13 residues. J lost 1 base, V lost 8 bases, and 2 bases had no gene match. Germline lookup yields CDR1 LNHDA and CDR2 SQIVND (reference sequence). This CDR3 reads CASGDRRTDTQYF. CDR3 in DNA: TGTGCCAGTGGGGACAGGCGCACAGATACGCAGTATTTT.

The CDR3 is CASSQDRAGGQEQFF. The CDR3 DNA is TGTGCCAGCAGCCAAGATCGAGCGGGGGGGCAGGAGCAGTTCTTC. This rearrangement joins TRBV4-2 to TRBJ2-1, with 10 bases identical to TRBD2. The CDR3 runs to 15 residues. Trimming at V came to 0 bases and at J to 10 bases, leaving 6 bases not matched to a gene. Germline CDR1 LGHNA, CDR2 YNFKEQ.

This chain links TRBV7-2 with TRBJ1-1; TRBD1 agrees at 11 bases. Per the germline V gene, CDR1 is SGHTA and CDR2 is FQGNSA. This CDR3 region has 17 residues. The V and J ends lost 5 bases and 4 bases, in that order; junction bases with no gene match: 12. CDR3 amino acids: CASSIHGQGAWVTEAFF. CDR3 DNA sequence: TGTGCCAGCAGCATACACGGACAGGGGGCCTGGGTCACTGAAGCTTTCTTT.

This clone is a singleton in its sample. The rearrangement links TRBV14 to TRBJ1-3; D is unresolved. This CDR3 has 14 residues. The ends were cut back, 0 bases at V and 5 bases at J, with 8 bases in the middle. In germline, CDR1 is SGHDN, CDR2 FVKESK. The CDR3 nucleotides read TGTGCCAGCAGCCAAGAAAAAGGCCGAAACACCATATATTTT. It codes for CASSQEKGRNTIYF.

The chain has TRBV19 and TRBJ2-1; D is perhaps TRBD2 (5 bases). Germline V CDR1 and CDR2: LNHDA, SQIVND (reference sequence). The CDR3 consists of 16 residues. The V and J ends lost 0 bases and 3 bases respectively, with 12 bases between them. CDR3 nucleotides: TGTGCCAGTAGTATAGAAGCGGCGTCTGACTACAATGAGCAGTTCTTC. This codes for CASSIEAASDYNEQFF.

The rearrangement uses TRBV19 and TRBJ1-5; D gene uncertain. CDR3 length: 16 amino acids. With 7 bases removed from V and 6 bases from J, the gap between germline ends came to 22 bases. Per the germline V gene, CDR1 is LNHDA and CDR2 is SQIVND (reference sequence). DNA of the CDR3: TGTGCCAGTATTAACGACCGGACCGGACGGGGTCAGCCCCAGCATTTT. It is translated as CASINDRTGRGQPQHF.